Each of the 17 T cell receptor beta chains below was sequenced from the same sample in a study of cytomegalovirus exposure and HLA in healthy donors. The PCR employed 60 Vbeta primers together with 13 Jbeta primers. The method was immunoSEQ multiplex PCR; TCRdb's version includes in-frame clones alone and lacks a portion of them. The table lists about 240,000 clones, 78% of them singletons. Sequencing was done on a sample of PBMCs. All receptors come from a boy aged 10-17 years in good health and CMV-seronegative.

The chain carries TRBV10-2 and TRBJ1-3; D gene ambiguous. The CDR3 loop spans 14 amino acids. V lost 5 bases, J lost 8 bases, and 16 bases lay in between. Per germline, CDR1 WSHSY and CDR2 SAAADI. The CDR3 is CASSNPALEDTIYF. The CDR3 nucleotides are TGCGCCAGCAGTAACCCTGCGCTTGAGGACACCATATATTTT.

V and J are TRBV19 and TRBJ1-1, with a tentative D call TRBD1 (5 bases). From germline, CDR1 is LNHDA and CDR2 SQIVND (reference sequence). The CDR3 has 13 residues. Trimming pared 7 bases from V and 4 bases from J, leaving 13 bases between. This chain's CDR3 is CASTAGLSTEAFF. CDR3 sequence (DNA): TGTGCCAGTACGGCGGGGCTTAGCACTGAAGCTTTCTTT.

This clone has more than one count but fewer than ten. The rearrangement joins TRBV10-3 to TRBJ2-7, with 12 bases matching TRBD2. The CDR3 consists of 12 residues. The germline V gene has CDR1 ENHRY and CDR2 SYGVKD. With 9 bases clipped from V and 5 bases from J, the junction kept 2 bases outside the gene matches. The CDR3 protein is CAILAGGNEQYF. In DNA form, the CDR3 reads TGTGCCATACTAGCGGGAGGCAACGAGCAGTACTTC.

The rearrangement links TRBV4-1 to TRBJ2-2, with 11 bases identical to TRBD1. Germline values: CDR1 MGHRA, CDR2 YSYEKL. The CDR3 consists of 16 residues. Trimming took 4 bases from V and 4 from J; bases not matched to a gene: 5. The CDR3 loop reads CASSRGQGAFTGELFF. The DNA for the CDR3 is TGCGCCAGCAGCCGCGGACAGGGGGCGTTCACCGGGGAGCTGTTTTTT.

This clone occurred once. The junction and the germline gene differ at one end; a read error may be behind it. The V gene is TRBV7-7, the J gene TRBJ1-5; D gene unclear. The germline CDR1 and CDR2 sequences are SSHAT and FNYEAQ (reference sequence). CDR3 length: 13 residues. DNA of the CDR3: TGTGCTAGCAGCTTAGATTTTGGCCAGCCCCAGCATTTT. Translated, it gives CASSLDFGQPQHF.

The rearrangement links TRBV10-3 to TRBJ2-2; tentatively, D is TRBD1 (6 bases). The CDR3 is 15 residues long. Germline values: CDR1 ENHRY, CDR2 SYGVKD. Trimming shortened V by 2 bases and J by 5 bases, and 12 bases separated the two germline ends. The DNA for the CDR3 is TGTGCCATCAGTGAGACAGGGAAGGGAACCGGGGAGCTGTTTTTT. Encoded protein: CAISETGKGTGELFF.

The V gene is TRBV9, the J gene TRBJ2-5, with D unresolved. Germline CDR1 reads SGDLS; CDR2 reads YYNGEE. The CDR3 covers 14 residues. Trimming left V 4 bases short and J 7 bases short, with 17 bases between. CDR3 sequence: CASSSYGFVGTQYF. In DNA, the CDR3 is TGTGCCAGCAGCTCCTACGGGTTCGTTGGGACCCAGTACTTC. Drawing the rest from reference TRBV9 and TRBJ2-5, the complete variable domain is DSGVTQTPKHLITATGQRVTLRCSPRSGDLSVYWYQQSLDQGLQFLIQYYNGEERAKGNILERFSAQQFPDLHSELNLSSLELGDSALYFCASSSYGFVGTQYFGPGTRLLVL.

The chain has TRBV9 and TRBJ1-1; D ambiguous. The CDR3 loop spans 13 amino acids. The germline V gene has CDR1 SGDLS and CDR2 YYNGEE. Trimming removed 4 bases from V and 3 bases from J, with 10 bases in between. The CDR3: CASSYGQDTEAFF. In nucleotides, the CDR3 is TGTGCCAGCAGCTATGGTCAGGACACTGAAGCTTTCTTT.

V usage is TRBV6-1 and J usage is TRBJ2-7, with 7 positions matching TRBD1. Trimming at V came to 6 bases and at J to 2 bases, leaving 10 bases not matched to a gene. The CDR3 is made up of 15 amino acids. Germline CDR1 reads MNHNS; CDR2 reads SASEGT. The CDR3 loop is CASSPRQTGTYEQYF. In DNA form, the CDR3 reads TGTGCCAGCAGCCCAAGACAGACAGGGACCTACGAGCAGTACTTC.

The rearrangement uses TRBV29-1 and TRBJ2-7; TRBD1 matches 7 bases. J gave up 0 bases and V 5 bases, and 13 bases lay outside the gene matches. CDR1 is SQVTM, CDR2 ANQGSEA, per germline. The CDR3 runs to 16 residues. The CDR3 protein is CSVTNPRGQSSYEQYF. DNA of the CDR3: TGCAGCGTTACTAACCCCCGGGGACAGAGCTCCTACGAGCAGTACTTC.

This chain connects TRBV27 to TRBJ2-1; D is ambiguous. The CDR3 covers 11 residues. Trimming pared 7 bases from V and 5 bases from J, leaving 6 bases between. Germline lookup yields CDR1 MNHEY and CDR2 SMNVEV (reference sequence). The CDR3 region is CASIKNNEQFF. CDR3 nucleotides: TGTGCCAGCATTAAAAACAATGAGCAGTTCTTC.

The chain joins TRBV11-2 to TRBJ2-3; the D is unclear. V was clipped by 0 bases and J by 3 bases, with 4 bases between them. The CDR3 consists of 13 residues. The germline V gene encodes CDR1 SGHAT and CDR2 FQNNGV. CDR3 region: CASSLDRTDTQYF. DNA for the CDR3: TGTGCCAGCAGCTTAGATCGGACAGATACGCAGTATTTT.

This clone appeared a single time. This sequence joins TRBV13 and TRBJ2-2; 8 nucleotides match TRBD2. The CDR3 has 15 residues. Germline V lookup: CDR1 PRHDT, CDR2 FYEKMQ (reference sequence). The ends lost 8 bases at V and 2 bases at J; junction bases unmatched: 7. The CDR3 loop is CASARSGTNTGELFF. In DNA, the CDR3 is TGTGCCAGCGCTCGTAGCGGGACTAACACCGGGGAGCTGTTTTTT.

This chain uses TRBV19 with TRBJ1-5, with 8 bases lining up with TRBD1. CDR3 length: 16 residues. Germline V lookup: CDR1 LNHDA, CDR2 SQIVND (reference sequence). Trimming removed 4 bases from V and 6 bases from J; junction bases left unmatched: 11. The CDR3 nucleotides read TGTGCCAGTAGTAGCACCGGACAGGGTTCGATTCAGCCCCAGCATTTT. Protein: CASSSTGQGSIQPQHF. Combining the CDR3 with reference TRBV19 and TRBJ1-5 gives the whole variable domain DGGITQSPKYLFRKEGQNVTLSCEQNLNHDAMYWYRQDPGQGLRLIYYSQIVNDFQKGDIAEGYSVSREKKESFPLTVTSAQKNPTAFYLCASSSTGQGSIQPQHFGDGTRLSIL.

This chain links TRBV18 with TRBJ1-1; 8 positions match TRBD1. After removal of 3 bases from V and 4 bases from J, the junction contained 4 bases not matched to a gene. The germline gives CDR1 KGHSH, CDR2 LQKENI. The CDR3 totals 14 residues. DNA for the CDR3: TGTGCCAGCTCACCCCAGGGGGCGGGCACTGAAGCTTTCTTT. This encodes CASSPQGAGTEAFF.

The V and J genes are TRBV18 and TRBJ2-7; D ambiguous. Germline CDR1 reads KGHSH; CDR2 reads LQKENI. Between the trimmed V and J ends, which lost 0 bases and 4 bases, there was a span of 7 bases. The CDR3 totals 13 residues. Written as DNA, the CDR3 is TGTGCCAGCTCACCACCGTCTCAGTACGAGCAGTACTTC. Protein: CASSPPSQYEQYF.

The chain joins TRBV5-1 to TRBJ1-1, with 10 bases lining up with TRBD1. V trimming: 3 bases; J trimming: 4 bases; junction bases outside the gene matches: 9. CDR1 and CDR2 (germline): SGHRS, YFSETQ. The CDR3 is 16 amino acids. CDR3 loop: CASSSGQGLVGTEAFF. The CDR3 nucleotides read TGCGCCAGCAGCTCGGGACAGGGGTTGGTTGGCACTGAAGCTTTCTTT.